The rows below give T cell receptor beta chains drawn from one sample of a study of beta chain features in type 1 diabetes. Produced via immunoSEQ multiplex PCR; TCRdb's table is partial and in-frame only. The sample consists of some 16,000 clones, roughly four fifths of them appearing once. Sequenced input: stem cell memory CD4+ T cells from blood. These receptor sequences come from a woman aged 18-29 years with type 1 diabetes. Each CDR3 is given with its conserved first and last residue. A D gene is named only where the DNA matches it firmly. Not every row has a clone size; where given, it reads once, few, many or a size class.

v_call: TRBV5-4; cdr3_length: 14; j_call: TRBJ2-7; clone_size: -; d_call: TRBD2; cdr3_aa: CASSPPGLPYEQYF; cdr3_nt: TGTGCCAGCAGTCCCCCGGGACTACCGTACGAGCAGTACTTC
v_call: TRBV5-6; cdr3_length: 16; j_call: TRBJ2-1; clone_size: -; d_call: TRBD1; cdr3_aa: CASSLQGAGSYNEQFF; cdr3_nt: TGTGCCAGCAGCTTGCAGGGGGCAGGCTCCTACAATGAGCAGTTCTTC
v_call: TRBV7-2; cdr3_length: 16; j_call: TRBJ2-7; clone_size: few; d_call: TRBD1; cdr3_aa: CASSTGKWTGFHEQYF; cdr3_nt: TGTGCCAGCAGCACTGGAAAATGGACAGGGTTTCACGAGCAGTACTTC
v_call: TRBV9; cdr3_length: 12; j_call: TRBJ2-3; clone_size: -; d_call: TRBD2; cdr3_aa: CASSSPGGTQYF; cdr3_nt: TGTGCCAGCAGCTCCCCGGGAGGTACGCAGTATTTT
v_call: TRBV6-1; cdr3_length: 13; j_call: TRBJ1-5; clone_size: -; d_call: -; cdr3_aa: CASSQGREQPQHF; cdr3_nt: TGTGCCAGCAGTCAGGGTAGGGAACAGCCCCAGCATTTT
v_call: TRBV4-3; cdr3_length: 15; j_call: TRBJ2-2; clone_size: -; d_call: TRBD2; cdr3_aa: CASRGTSGNTGELFF; cdr3_nt: TGCGCCAGCAGAGGGACTAGCGGGAACACCGGGGAGCTGTTTTTT
v_call: TRBV7-2; cdr3_length: 16; j_call: TRBJ2-6; clone_size: -; d_call: -; cdr3_aa: CASRRGGDAGANVLTF; cdr3_nt: TGTGCCAGCAGGCGAGGAGGGGACGCGGGGGCCAACGTCCTGACTTTC
v_call: TRBV19; cdr3_length: 16; j_call: TRBJ2-1; clone_size: -; d_call: TRBD2; cdr3_aa: CASSMGGTSGDNEQFF; cdr3_nt: TGTGCCAGTAGTATGGGTGGCACTAGCGGGGACAATGAGCAGTTCTTC
v_call: TRBV10-2; cdr3_length: 14; j_call: TRBJ2-1; clone_size: -; d_call: TRBD2; cdr3_aa: CASTRLAGLNEQFF; cdr3_nt: TGCGCCAGCACCCGACTAGCGGGTCTCAATGAGCAGTTCTTC
v_call: TRBV14; cdr3_length: 13; j_call: TRBJ1-6; clone_size: few; d_call: -; cdr3_aa: CASSQDRVSPLHF; cdr3_nt: TGTGCCAGCAGCCAAGATCGGGTTTCACCCCTCCACTTT
v_call: TRBV19; cdr3_length: 12; j_call: TRBJ2-3; clone_size: once; d_call: -; cdr3_aa: CASKEGTDTQYF; cdr3_nt: TGTGCCAGTAAGGAGGGAACAGATACGCAGTATTTT
v_call: TRBV9; cdr3_length: 15; j_call: TRBJ2-5; clone_size: -; d_call: TRBD2; cdr3_aa: CASSTSGRAGETQYF; cdr3_nt: TGTGCCAGCAGCACTAGCGGGAGGGCGGGAGAGACCCAGTACTTC
v_call: TRBV4-1; cdr3_length: 14; j_call: TRBJ1-5; clone_size: -; d_call: -; cdr3_aa: CASSQDVAREPQHF; cdr3_nt: TGCGCCAGCAGCCAAGATGTAGCGAGGGAGCCCCAGCATTTT
v_call: TRBV28; cdr3_length: 12; j_call: TRBJ2-7; clone_size: -; d_call: TRBD2; cdr3_aa: CASRASGYEQYF; cdr3_nt: TGTGCCAGCAGGGCTAGCGGTTACGAGCAGTACTTC
v_call: TRBV9; cdr3_length: 13; j_call: TRBJ2-7; clone_size: -; d_call: TRBD1; cdr3_aa: CASSAMTGNEQYF; cdr3_nt: TGTGCCAGCAGCGCCATGACAGGGAACGAGCAGTACTTC
v_call: TRBV21-1; cdr3_length: 16; j_call: TRBJ1-2; clone_size: -; d_call: -; cdr3_aa: CASSKRVQGGKHGYTF; cdr3_nt: TGTGCCAGCAGCAAACGGGTACAGGGAGGGAAGCATGGCTACACCTTC
v_call: TRBV28; cdr3_length: 15; j_call: TRBJ1-4; clone_size: -; d_call: -; cdr3_aa: CASSFAGRGGEKLFF; cdr3_nt: TGTGCCAGCAGTTTCGCGGGCAGGGGTGGTGAAAAACTGTTTTTT
v_call: TRBV6-5; cdr3_length: 14; j_call: TRBJ2-5; clone_size: -; d_call: -; cdr3_aa: CASSRSTFQETQYF; cdr3_nt: TGTGCCAGCAGCCGAAGCACCTTCCAAGAGACCCAGTACTTC
v_call: TRBV11-2; cdr3_length: 13; j_call: TRBJ2-5; clone_size: -; d_call: -; cdr3_aa: CASSSDLQETQYF; cdr3_nt: TGTGCCAGCAGCTCGGACTTACAAGAGACCCAGTACTTC
v_call: TRBV4-1; cdr3_length: 19; j_call: TRBJ1-1; clone_size: -; d_call: -; cdr3_aa: CASSRTGGGTMAIFTEAFF; cdr3_nt: TGCGCCAGCAGCCGGACGGGCGGAGGGACCATGGCGATATTCACTGAAGCTTTCTTT
v_call: TRBV4-1; cdr3_length: 13; j_call: TRBJ2-4; clone_size: few; d_call: -; cdr3_aa: CASSGLAKNIQYF; cdr3_nt: TGCGCCAGCAGCGGGCTAGCCAAAAACATTCAGTACTTC
v_call: TRBV7-9; cdr3_length: 16; j_call: TRBJ1-3; clone_size: -; d_call: -; cdr3_aa: CASSLPGLSSGNTIYF; cdr3_nt: TGTGCCAGCAGCTTGCCGGGATTGAGCTCTGGAAACACCATATATTTT
v_call: TRBV4-2; cdr3_length: 16; j_call: TRBJ2-3; clone_size: -; d_call: TRBD2; cdr3_aa: CASSQELAGGTDTQYF; cdr3_nt: TGTGCCAGCAGCCAAGAACTAGCGGGAGGCACAGATACGCAGTATTTT
v_call: TRBV2; cdr3_length: 12; j_call: TRBJ1-2; clone_size: once; d_call: -; cdr3_aa: CASSEQNYGYTF; cdr3_nt: TGTGCCAGCAGTGAACAGAACTATGGCTACACCTTC
v_call: TRBV28; cdr3_length: 12; j_call: TRBJ1-1; clone_size: few; d_call: TRBD1; cdr3_aa: CASSFRDRGAFF; cdr3_nt: TGTGCCAGCAGTTTCCGGGACAGGGGAGCTTTCTTT
v_call: TRBV11-2; cdr3_length: 13; j_call: TRBJ1-1; clone_size: -; d_call: -; cdr3_aa: CASSPGGGPGAFF; cdr3_nt: TGTGCCAGCAGCCCGGGGGGGGGACCGGGGGCTTTCTTT
v_call: TRBV7-8; cdr3_length: 17; j_call: TRBJ2-3; clone_size: -; d_call: TRBD2; cdr3_aa: CASSPRLAGGGTDTQYF; cdr3_nt: TGTGCCAGCAGCCCGCGACTAGCGGGGGGGGGCACAGATACGCAGTATTTT
v_call: TRBV28; cdr3_length: 15; j_call: TRBJ1-5; clone_size: -; d_call: TRBD1; cdr3_aa: CASSGSGTGDQPQHF; cdr3_nt: TGTGCCAGCAGTGGATCCGGGACAGGGGATCAGCCCCAGCATTTT
v_call: TRBV5-1; cdr3_length: 14; j_call: TRBJ2-1; clone_size: -; d_call: TRBD1; cdr3_aa: CASARTGGYNEQFF; cdr3_nt: TGCGCCAGCGCCCGGACAGGGGGTTACAATGAGCAGTTCTTC
v_call: TRBV7-9; cdr3_length: 13; j_call: TRBJ1-1; clone_size: -; d_call: -; cdr3_aa: CASSQGWNTEAFF; cdr3_nt: TGTGCCAGCAGCCAGGGGTGGAACACTGAAGCTTTCTTT
v_call: TRBV19; cdr3_length: 16; j_call: TRBJ2-2; clone_size: -; d_call: TRBD1; cdr3_aa: CASSTRTGRNTGELFF; cdr3_nt: TGTGCCAGTAGTACCCGGACAGGGCGGAACACCGGGGAGCTGTTTTTT
v_call: TRBV19; cdr3_length: 14; j_call: TRBJ1-5; clone_size: once; d_call: TRBD1; cdr3_aa: CASMGTAANQPQHF; cdr3_nt: TGTGCCAGTATGGGGACAGCCGCGAATCAGCCCCAGCATTTT
v_call: TRBV7-3; cdr3_length: 13; j_call: TRBJ2-1; clone_size: -; d_call: TRBD1; cdr3_aa: CASSPTGFDEQFF; cdr3_nt: TGTGCCAGCAGCCCGACAGGGTTCGATGAGCAGTTCTTC
v_call: TRBV4-3; cdr3_length: 17; j_call: TRBJ2-3; clone_size: -; d_call: TRBD2; cdr3_aa: CASSQDWLAGAVGTQYF; cdr3_nt: TGCGCCAGCAGCCAAGATTGGCTAGCGGGGGCGGTGGGTACGCAGTATTTT
v_call: TRBV29-1; cdr3_length: 12; j_call: TRBJ1-1; clone_size: -; d_call: -; cdr3_aa: CSGRTGEGAAFF; cdr3_nt: TGCAGCGGCCGGACTGGGGAGGGAGCGGCTTTCTTT
v_call: TRBV14; cdr3_length: 15; j_call: TRBJ2-1; clone_size: -; d_call: -; cdr3_aa: CASSPRLDSYNEQFF; cdr3_nt: TGTGCCAGCAGCCCTCGACTAGACTCCTACAATGAGCAGTTCTTC
v_call: TRBV5-4; cdr3_length: 13; j_call: TRBJ2-7; clone_size: -; d_call: -; cdr3_aa: CASSLGGTYEQYF; cdr3_nt: TGTGCCAGCAGCTTGGGAGGTACCTACGAGCAGTACTTC
v_call: TRBV7-3; cdr3_length: 15; j_call: TRBJ2-1; clone_size: -; d_call: TRBD1; cdr3_aa: CASSFGQGSYNEQFF; cdr3_nt: TGTGCCAGCAGCTTCGGACAGGGATCCTACAATGAGCAGTTCTTC
v_call: TRBV12-5; cdr3_length: 17; j_call: TRBJ2-5; clone_size: -; d_call: TRBD2; cdr3_aa: CASGLRLAGGLSETQYF; cdr3_nt: TGTGCTAGTGGTTTGAGACTAGCGGGAGGGCTTTCAGAGACCCAGTACTTC
v_call: TRBV30; cdr3_length: 11; j_call: TRBJ1-6; clone_size: -; d_call: -; cdr3_aa: CAWRVRSPLHF; cdr3_nt: TGTGCCTGGAGAGTGCGGTCACCCCTCCACTTT